Sequencing of this TCR beta chain was carried out in a study of blood T cell repertoires in COVID-19 (TCRdb year 2020). About the full investigation: Samples from collaborators originated in the United States, Italy and Spain and spanned both the acute and convalescent phases of COVID-19. Sample metadata almost always included a de-identified subject ID, COVID-19 status, age in years and sex. Where HLA class I and class II types were available, the types were taken from metadata supplied by the sample provider, not from assay-based typing. Samples came from the ongoing ImmuneRACE study (first 160 participants) plus 1,254 subjects from 6 global collaborators. The material from the prospective study consisted of cDNA or gDNA derived from T cells, B-cell-depleted T cells, or PBMCs. The dataset comprised deeply sampled blood TCRbeta repertoires from subjects exposed to, actively infected with, or recovered from COVID-19. The repertoires were made available in a free public database intended to serve as a resource for research on the immune response to SARS-CoV-2.

What the research found in general, with its limitations: The quantity of clinical and demographic metadata differed by source and by participant and was supplied without curation.

Each collaborating institution followed its own protocols to collect whole blood in K2EDTA tubes. Collaborator samples were shipped for TCRbeta analysis as frozen whole blood, isolated PBMCs, or DNA extracted from either sample type. As regards this clone: What antigen it recognizes has not been identified. Base qualities are not recorded, but no much larger clone differs from it by a single base.

TCRbeta CDR3 regions were amplified from genomic DNA using the immunoSEQ Assay, a bias-controlled multiplex PCR. In the source study's methods: The number of nucleated cells in each sample was estimated by amplification of reference gene primers within the assay. To quantify the absolute abundance of each unique TCRbeta CDR3 rearrangement, sequence reads were collapsed and filtered. For each sample, productive Simpson clonality was calculated by taking the square root of Simpson's diversity index across productive rearrangements. TCRdb carries this immuneACCESS record with in-frame sequences only. Its versions omit some clonotypes, under half of them owing to an unresolved V gene in the studies checked, with the rest unexplained. V, J and clone size reflect that table, while D and trimming were determined from the DNA. Here the sample has about 240,000 clones; approximately 86% occur a single time. The ten most abundant clones make up more than 5% of the sample.

The source is a human donor in a cohort sampled during active COVID-19. Sequenced material: peripheral blood.

The CDR3 protein sequence reads: CASSLEDRGAFF. The sequenced DNA: TGTGCCAGCAGCTTGGAGGACAGGGGAGCTTTCTTT. The V gene is TRBV5-5 and the J gene is TRBJ1-1, and 9 junction bases match TRBD1. According to the germline V gene (reference sequence), CDR1 reads SGHKS and CDR2 reads YYEKEE. Measured from the cysteine to the phenylalanine, the CDR3 is 12 residues long. Only CDR3 DNA remains: 36 bases, in frame from the first base. From V the trimming removes 0 bases and from J it removes 10 bases, while the gene matches leave 1 base of the junction unaccounted for. The full variable domain, completed from the reference TRBV5-5 and TRBJ1-1 proteins outside the CDR3, reads DAGVTQSPTHLIKTRGQQVTLRCSPISGHKSVSWYQQVLGQGPQFIFQYYEKEERGRGNFPDRFSARQFPNYSSELNVNALLLGDSALYLCASSLEDRGAFFGQGTRLTVV.